These T cell receptor beta chains were read from a single sample in a study of technical replicates of blood from a handful of donors. Profiled with immunoSEQ multiplex PCR; TCRdb holds only in-frame clones, not every one. The data contain approximately 80,000 clones, about 91% of them seen just once; the ten biggest clones take up less than 0.3%. Sequencing input: T cells isolated from PBMCs. These receptors were taken from a human donor in good health. CDR3s include the opening cysteine and the closing phenylalanine or tryptophan. Fields, in order: J gene, V gene, CDR3 protein.

TRBJ1-1,TRBV11-3,CASSPFPTPMNTEAFF
TRBJ2-7,TRBV9,CASSVGGGGAHEQYF
TRBJ1-2,TRBV19,CASSILGGLLGANYGYTF
TRBJ2-7,TRBV28,CASGSSGPYEQYF
TRBJ2-2,TRBV4-1,CASSQVERPGELFF
TRBJ2-1,TRBV13,CASSSYSGLSYNEQFF
TRBJ2-7,TRBV5-6,CASSYRQGVSQYF
TRBJ2-6,TRBV11-2,CASSSEDSGANVLTF
TRBJ2-1,TRBV6-5,CASSYRASGDEQFF
TRBJ1-3,TRBV12-5,CASGRTGGFGNTIYF
TRBJ2-3,TRBV6-1,CASSRRLAGTDTQYF
TRBJ1-2,TRBV6-6,CASLSTRDSDYGYTF
TRBJ1-5,TRBV6-1,CASSEALGPGNQPQHF
TRBJ1-4,TRBV5-5,CASSPNRGLNEKLFF
TRBJ2-3,TRBV28,CASTGLGGEDLTSTDTQYF
TRBJ1-4,TRBV27,CASSPGTGAPGNEKLFF
TRBJ1-1,TRBV10-3,CAISDLPAPYLEAFF
TRBJ2-5,TRBV6-1,CASSEKAGGQETQYF
TRBJ2-7,TRBV4-2,CASSQKTWGSSGPKDTIYEQYF
TRBJ1-4,TRBV19,CASSIVLGDEKLFF
TRBJ2-1,TRBV30,CAWRTTSGGHNEQFF
TRBJ1-3,TRBV19,CASTPRAQGTGNTIYF
TRBJ2-7,TRBV19,CASSWGRNSYEQYF
TRBJ1-1,TRBV11-2,CASSWKGVGNTEAFF
TRBJ1-1,TRBV7-3,CASSLTLGGDEAFF
TRBJ2-7,TRBV2,CASSEAYLHYEQYF
TRBJ2-5,TRBV10-3,CAISESIRGQETQYF
TRBJ2-2,TRBV5-4,CASSAWDSYTGELFF
TRBJ1-1,TRBV5-6,CASSFGYRYTEAFF
TRBJ2-6,TRBV30,CAWQGTNSGANVLTF
TRBJ2-1,TRBV4-1,CASSWLGTGNEQFF
TRBJ2-3,TRBV14,CASSQGGSDTQYF
TRBJ1-5,TRBV4-1,CASSQDPRQGNNQPQHF
TRBJ1-5,TRBV28,CASSFNLPGQGAFGQPQHF
TRBJ1-2,TRBV7-9,CASSSLGRGRYGYTF
TRBJ2-3,TRBV27,CASSLESPIYTTGTDTQYF
TRBJ2-2,TRBV27,CASSFRGRAIGELFF
TRBJ2-3,TRBV7-6,CASSLGTGLPTDTQYF
TRBJ2-1,TRBV18,CASSNSGSGGSYNEQFF
TRBJ1-1,TRBV5-1,CASSLFGQLNTEAFF
TRBJ2-5,TRBV4-1,CASSPGQGKGQETQYF
TRBJ1-6,TRBV5-1,CASSLRRGAGDNSPLHF
TRBJ1-2,TRBV12-5,CASGLVPGQIYGYTF